Listed below are T cell receptor beta chains from one sample, sequenced in a study of blood T cell repertoires in COVID-19. TCRdb's table, derived via immunoSEQ multiplex PCR, lists solely in-frame clones and lacks some. The repertoire holds under 300,000 clones, with 80% to 95% as singletons. The sample comprised peripheral blood. The origin of the receptors is a man aged 25 to 40 with COVID-19, enrolled during active disease. The CDR3 runs from the conserved cysteine through the conserved F or W. D genes are given only for firm matches. Clone size, where shown, is once, few, many, or a class for clones that have expanded.

J gene,D gene,V gene,clone size,CDR3 DNA,CDR3 protein
TRBJ1-1,-,TRBV4-1,-,TGCGCCAGCAGCCAAGAGGGGCGGGGGCTGAACACTGAAGCTTTCTTT,CASSQEGRGLNTEAFF
TRBJ2-1,TRBD2,TRBV3-1/TRBV3-2,-,TGTGCCAGCAGCCTACTAGCGGGGGCTTACAATGAGCAGTTCTTC,CASSLLAGAYNEQFF
TRBJ2-1,-,TRBV6-4,-,TGTGCCAGCAGTGCCATGGGACTTCCCTACAATGAGCAGTTCTTC,CASSAMGLPYNEQFF
TRBJ1-1,-,TRBV6-5,-,TGTGCCAGCAGTTACTCCGGCGCAGGGAACACTGAAGCTTTCTTT,CASSYSGAGNTEAFF
TRBJ1-1,-,TRBV5-5,-,TGTGCCAGCAGCTTCCAGGGGAACACTGAAGCTTTCTTT,CASSFQGNTEAFF
TRBJ1-1,TRBD1,TRBV27,-,TGTGCCAGCAGTCCGGGACAGGGTTTTATTCCTGAAGCTTTCTTT,CASSPGQGFIPEAFF
TRBJ2-1,-,TRBV5-5,-,TGTGCCAGCAGCTTGGTACTAGTACGAGACAATGAGCAGTTCTTC,CASSLVLVRDNEQFF
TRBJ1-2,-,TRBV7-9,-,TGTGCCAGCAGCGCAGGGGCCAGCGGCTACACCTTC,CASSAGASGYTF
TRBJ1-6,-,TRBV21-1,-,TGTGCCAGCAGCAAAGCCACAGGGGCTGGAGGGTTGTGTTCACCCCTCCACTTT,CASSKATGAGGLCSPLHF
TRBJ2-3,TRBD2,TRBV7-2,once,TGTGCCAGCAGCCCGGGACTAGCGACAGATACGCAGTATTTT,CASSPGLATDTQYF
TRBJ1-2,TRBD1,TRBV6-5,-,TGTGCCAGCAGTTACCATACAGGGGTAAAGGGCTACACCTTC,CASSYHTGVKGYTF
TRBJ1-3,-,TRBV7-9,-,TGTGCCAGCAGCCCCCGAGGAGCGGCTGGAAACACCATATATTTT,CASSPRGAAGNTIYF
TRBJ1-3,-,TRBV30,-,TGTGCCTTGGGGACACCAGGAAACACCATATATTTT,CALGTPGNTIYF
TRBJ2-3,-,TRBV27,-,TGTGCCAGCAGTTATGCGGCAGGGGCTACCACAGATACGCAGTATTTT,CASSYAAGATTDTQYF
TRBJ1-2,-,TRBV25-1,-,TGTGCCAGCAGTGAATTTGAGGATAACTATGGCTACACCTTC,CASSEFEDNYGYTF
TRBJ1-1,-,TRBV2,-,TGTGCCAGCAATTTCAGGGATCAGGACACTGAAGCTTTCTTT,CASNFRDQDTEAFF
TRBJ2-3,-,TRBV7-3,-,TGTGCCAGCAGGGACGGGGGTAGCACAGATACGCAGTATTTT,CASRDGGSTDTQYF
TRBJ2-5,TRBD2,TRBV5-1,-,TGCGCCAGCAGCTTGGTCCTAGCGGGGGGGCGAGAGACCCAGTACTTC,CASSLVLAGGRETQYF
TRBJ1-4,-,TRBV3-1/TRBV3-2,-,TGTGCCAGCAGCCAAGATGGAGGGGAAAAACTGTTTTTT,CASSQDGGEKLFF